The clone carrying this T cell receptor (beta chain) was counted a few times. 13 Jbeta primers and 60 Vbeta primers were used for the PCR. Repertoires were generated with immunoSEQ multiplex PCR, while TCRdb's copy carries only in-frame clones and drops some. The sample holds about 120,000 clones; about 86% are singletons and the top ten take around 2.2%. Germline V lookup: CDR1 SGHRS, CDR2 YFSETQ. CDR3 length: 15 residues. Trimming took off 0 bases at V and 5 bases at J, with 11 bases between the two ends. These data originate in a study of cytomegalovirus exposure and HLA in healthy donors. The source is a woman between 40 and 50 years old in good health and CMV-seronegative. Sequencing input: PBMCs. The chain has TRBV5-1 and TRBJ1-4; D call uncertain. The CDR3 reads CASSLDGGINEKLFF. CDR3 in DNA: TGCGCCAGCAGCTTGGATGGCGGCATAAATGAAAAACTGTTTTTT.